The TCR beta chain under discussion was sequenced for a study of identical twins. Study observations and caveats: Analyses based on zero insertions could be partly confounded by invariant MAIT and iNKT cells.

Template switching supplied a universal primer site; unique molecular identifiers were carried on the cDNA. TCRdb redid the calling of the 5' RACE reads with MiXCR, one entry per CDR3 protein. This sample yields about 570,000 distinct CDR3 sequences, of which 9.6% are seen a single time; roughly 3% belongs to the top ten. Trimming removed 7 bases from V and 1 base from J, with 10 bases in between. CDR1 and CDR2 from the germline V gene are MDHEN and SYDVKM. This CDR3 has 13 amino acids. Turning to this clonotype: Its antigen is as yet unknown.

The sample was also reused in another study, on yellow fever vaccine responses in identical twins. That work states: Twin vaccine T cell responses reportedly seemed partly convergent, partly personalized.

The sequence came from a woman under 30 in good health. The sample was PBMCs. This chain links TRBV28 with TRBJ1-1, with D possibly matching TRBD1 (5 bases). The CDR3 nucleotides read TGTGCCAGCATCCCTGGGGGGAACACTGAAGCTTTCTTT. Protein: CASIPGGNTEAFF.